Listed here are 5 T cell receptor beta chains from one sample, sequenced in a study of technical replicates of blood from a few donors. Repertoires were generated with immunoSEQ multiplex PCR, while TCRdb's copy carries only in-frame clones and drops some. The sample records roughly 71,000 clones, about 95% being singletons. Material: T cells isolated from PBMCs. The receptor set was obtained from a human donor in good health.

This clone was seen just once. This sequence joins TRBV19 and TRBJ1-6; D gene unclear. With 6 bases removed from V and 0 bases from J, the gap between germline ends came to 12 bases. CDR1 and CDR2 (germline): LNHDA, SQIVND (reference sequence). The CDR3 has 16 residues. The CDR3 nucleotides are TGTGCCAGTAGGGAAACAGATAGCTCCTATAATTCACCCCTCCACTTT. It translates to CASRETDSSYNSPLHF.

The CDR3 DNA reads TGCGCCAGCAGCCAAGAACCGGTACCAAATTCACCCCTCCACTTT. This codes for CASSQEPVPNSPLHF. This sequence joins TRBV4-1 and TRBJ1-6, with no clear D. The CDR3 runs to 15 residues. The germline CDR1 and CDR2 sequences are MGHRA and YSYEKL. Trimming left V 0 bases short and J 7 bases short, with 10 bases between.

About this clone itself: At one end the junction does not follow the germline gene, possibly because of a read error. The chain combines TRBV5-4 with TRBJ2-3; D not certain. Looked up from germline, CDR1 is SGHNT and CDR2 is YYREEE (reference sequence). The CDR3 runs to 13 residues. As DNA, the CDR3 is TGTGCCAGCAGCCGTGCAGGCACCGATACGCAGTATTTT. Residues: CASSRAGTDTQYF.

This clone appeared once. The chain carries TRBV7-9 and TRBJ2-7; D gene uncertain. The germline V gene has CDR1 SEHNR and CDR2 FQNEAQ (reference sequence). Between the trimmed V and J ends, which lost 3 bases and 3 bases, there was a span of 9 bases. CDR3 length: 13 residues. CDR3 region: CASSLGANYEQYF. CDR3 DNA sequence: TGTGCCAGCAGCTTGGGCGCGAACTACGAGCAGTACTTC.

The chain employs TRBV6-5 and TRBJ2-7; 11 positions agree with TRBD1. Germline values: CDR1 MNHEY, CDR2 SVGAGI. This CDR3 has 15 residues. Trimming cost V 2 bases and J 5 bases; bases outside gene matches: 5. CDR3 sequence reads: CASSYPRTGGHEQYF. For the CDR3, the DNA is TGTGCCAGCAGTTACCCGCGGACAGGGGGCCACGAGCAGTACTTC.